This TCR beta chain comes out of a study of CD8 T cells in Susac syndrome. This CDR3 is built from 11 residues. Germline V gene data show CDR1 as MDHEN and CDR2 as SYDVKM. The ends were cut back, 6 bases at V and 9 bases at J, with 11 bases in the middle. Sequencing of TCR beta drew on CD8+ and CD4+ T cells from blood. The RNA input was about 0.5 to 1 ug, and it was reverse transcribed with random hexamers. Amplification of TCR beta CDR3 spanned 54 Vbeta and 13 Jbeta via immunoSEQ multiplex PCR. MiXCR, run by TCRdb on the immunoSEQ multiplex PCR reads, gives a single entry per CDR3 protein. The table has more than 90,000 distinct CDR3 sequences, approximately 93% seen once.

Sequenced input: CD4+ T cells from PBMCs. This receptor was taken from a human donor with multiple sclerosis. The J gene is TRBJ2-5, the V gene TRBV28; TRBD1 is a possible D gene (6 bases). The CDR3 sequence: CASSPGVAQYF. Written as DNA, the CDR3 is TGTGCCAGCAGCCCAGGGGTCGCCCAGTACTTC.